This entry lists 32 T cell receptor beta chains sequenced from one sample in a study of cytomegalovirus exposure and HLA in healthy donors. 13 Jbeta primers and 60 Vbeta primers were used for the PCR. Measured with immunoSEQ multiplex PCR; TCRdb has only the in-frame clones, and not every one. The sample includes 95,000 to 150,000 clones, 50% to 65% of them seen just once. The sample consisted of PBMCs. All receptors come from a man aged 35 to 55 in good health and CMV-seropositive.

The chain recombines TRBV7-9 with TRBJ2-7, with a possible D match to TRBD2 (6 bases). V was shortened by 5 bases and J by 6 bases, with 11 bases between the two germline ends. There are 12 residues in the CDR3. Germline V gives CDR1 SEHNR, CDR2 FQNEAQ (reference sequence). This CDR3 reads CASSRDSGEQYF. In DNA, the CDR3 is TGTGCCAGCAGCAGGGACTCAGGCGAGCAGTACTTC.

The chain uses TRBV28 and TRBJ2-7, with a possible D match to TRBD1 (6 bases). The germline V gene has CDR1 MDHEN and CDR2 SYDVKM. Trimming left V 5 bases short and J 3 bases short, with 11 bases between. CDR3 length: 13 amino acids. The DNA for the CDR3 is TGTGCCAGCAGTGTCGGGACACTCTACGAGCAGTACTTC. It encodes CASSVGTLYEQYF.

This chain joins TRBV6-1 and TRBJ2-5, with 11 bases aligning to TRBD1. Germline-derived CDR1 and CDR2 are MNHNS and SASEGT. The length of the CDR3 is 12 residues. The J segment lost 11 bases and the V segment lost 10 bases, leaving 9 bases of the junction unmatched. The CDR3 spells CANGQGAREQYF. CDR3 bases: TGTGCCAACGGACAGGGGGCAAGGGAGCAGTACTTC.

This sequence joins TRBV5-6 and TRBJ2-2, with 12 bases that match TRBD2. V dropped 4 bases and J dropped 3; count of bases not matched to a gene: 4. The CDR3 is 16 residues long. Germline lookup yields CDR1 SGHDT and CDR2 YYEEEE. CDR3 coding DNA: TGTGCCAGCAGCGACGGACTAGCGGGGTACACCGGGGAGCTGTTTTTT. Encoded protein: CASSDGLAGYTGELFF.

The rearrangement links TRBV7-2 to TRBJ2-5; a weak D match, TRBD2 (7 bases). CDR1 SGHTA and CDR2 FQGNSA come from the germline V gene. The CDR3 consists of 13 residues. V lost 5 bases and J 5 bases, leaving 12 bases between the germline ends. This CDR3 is CASSRGAQETQYF. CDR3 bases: TGTGCCAGCAGCCGGGGGGCTCAGGAGACCCAGTACTTC.

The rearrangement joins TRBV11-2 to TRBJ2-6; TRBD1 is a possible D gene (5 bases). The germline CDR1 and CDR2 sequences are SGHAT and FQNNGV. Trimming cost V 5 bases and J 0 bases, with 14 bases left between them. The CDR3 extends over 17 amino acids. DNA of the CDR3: TGTGCCAGCAGCCCATCATGGGGCAGCTCTGGGGCCAACGTCCTGACTTTC. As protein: CASSPSWGSSGANVLTF.

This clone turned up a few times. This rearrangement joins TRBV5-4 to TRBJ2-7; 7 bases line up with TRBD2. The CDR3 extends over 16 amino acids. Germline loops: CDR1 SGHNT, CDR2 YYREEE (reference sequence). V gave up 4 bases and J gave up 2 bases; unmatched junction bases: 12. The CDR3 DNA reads TGTGCCAGCAGCGTCGGCCAGGGACTAACAACCTACGAGCAGTACTTC. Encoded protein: CASSVGQGLTTYEQYF.

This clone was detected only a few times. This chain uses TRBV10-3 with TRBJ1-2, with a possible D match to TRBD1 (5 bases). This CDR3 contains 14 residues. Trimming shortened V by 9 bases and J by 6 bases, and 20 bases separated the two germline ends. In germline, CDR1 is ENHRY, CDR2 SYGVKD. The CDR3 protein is CAIKQDTNGDGYTF. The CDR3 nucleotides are TGTGCCATTAAACAGGATACCAATGGCGATGGCTACACCTTC.

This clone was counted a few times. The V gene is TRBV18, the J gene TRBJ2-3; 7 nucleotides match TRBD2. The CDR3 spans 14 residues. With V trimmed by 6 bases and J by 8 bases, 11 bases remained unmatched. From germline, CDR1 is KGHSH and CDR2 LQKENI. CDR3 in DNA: TGTGCCAGCTCGACCGGGGGAGGGGTTTCTACGCAGTATTTT. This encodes CASSTGGGVSTQYF. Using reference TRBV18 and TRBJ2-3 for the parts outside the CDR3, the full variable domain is NAGVMQNPRHLVRRRGQEARLRCSPMKGHSHVYWYRQLPEEGLKFMVYLQKENIIDESGMPKERFSAEFPKEGPSILRIQQVVRGDSAAYFCASSTGGGVSTQYFGPGTRLTVL.

The CDR3 here is CASSGYQGAGQPQHF. DNA of the CDR3: TGTGCCAGTAGTGGCTATCAGGGGGCTGGTCAGCCCCAGCATTTT. The chain couples TRBV19 to TRBJ1-5, with 8 bases lining up with TRBD1. Germline assignment: CDR1 LNHDA and CDR2 SQIVND (reference sequence). This CDR3 contains 15 residues. With V trimmed by 5 bases and J by 6 bases, 9 bases remained unmatched.

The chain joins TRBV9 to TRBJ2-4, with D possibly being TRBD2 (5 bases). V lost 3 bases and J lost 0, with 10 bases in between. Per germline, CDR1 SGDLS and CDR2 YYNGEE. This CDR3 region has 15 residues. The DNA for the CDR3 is TGTGCCAGCAGCGCGGACGGACTAGCCAAAAACATTCAGTACTTC. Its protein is CASSADGLAKNIQYF.

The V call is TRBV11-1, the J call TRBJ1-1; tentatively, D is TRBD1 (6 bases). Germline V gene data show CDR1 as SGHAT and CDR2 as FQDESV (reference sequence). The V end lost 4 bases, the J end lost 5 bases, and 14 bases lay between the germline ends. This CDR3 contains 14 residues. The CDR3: CASSSPGARTEAFF. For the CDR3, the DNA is TGTGCCAGCAGCTCGCCAGGGGCACGGACTGAAGCTTTCTTT.

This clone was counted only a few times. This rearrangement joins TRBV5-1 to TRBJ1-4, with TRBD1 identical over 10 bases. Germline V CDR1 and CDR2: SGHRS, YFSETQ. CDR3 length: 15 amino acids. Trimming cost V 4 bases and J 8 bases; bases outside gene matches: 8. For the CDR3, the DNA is TGCGCCAGCAGCCCCGGGACAGGGGTAGGGGAAAAACTGTTTTTT. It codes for CASSPGTGVGEKLFF.

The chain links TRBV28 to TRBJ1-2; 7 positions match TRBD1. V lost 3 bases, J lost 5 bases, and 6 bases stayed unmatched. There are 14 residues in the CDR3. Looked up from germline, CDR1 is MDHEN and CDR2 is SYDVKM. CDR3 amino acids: CASSFGAGGYGYTF. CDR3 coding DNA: TGTGCCAGCAGTTTCGGGGCAGGGGGATATGGCTACACCTTC.

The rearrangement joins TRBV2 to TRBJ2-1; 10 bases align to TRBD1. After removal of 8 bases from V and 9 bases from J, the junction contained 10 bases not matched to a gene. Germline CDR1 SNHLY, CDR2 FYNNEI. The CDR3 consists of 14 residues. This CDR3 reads CASLKGTGEVEQFF. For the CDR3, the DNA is TGTGCCAGCCTTAAGGGGACAGGGGAGGTTGAGCAGTTCTTC.

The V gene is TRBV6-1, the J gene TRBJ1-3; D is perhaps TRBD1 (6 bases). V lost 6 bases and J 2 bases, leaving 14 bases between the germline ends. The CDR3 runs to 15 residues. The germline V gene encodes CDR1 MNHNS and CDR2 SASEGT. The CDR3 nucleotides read TGTGCCAGCAGCGCACCGACAGGTGCTGGAAACACCATATATTTT. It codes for CASSAPTGAGNTIYF.

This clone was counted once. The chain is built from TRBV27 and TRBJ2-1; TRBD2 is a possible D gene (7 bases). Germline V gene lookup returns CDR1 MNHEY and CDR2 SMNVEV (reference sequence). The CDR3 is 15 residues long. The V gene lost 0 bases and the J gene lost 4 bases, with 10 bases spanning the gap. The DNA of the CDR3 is TGTGCCAGCAGTTTATCTGCGGGGGCGTACAATGAGCAGTTCTTC. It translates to CASSLSAGAYNEQFF.

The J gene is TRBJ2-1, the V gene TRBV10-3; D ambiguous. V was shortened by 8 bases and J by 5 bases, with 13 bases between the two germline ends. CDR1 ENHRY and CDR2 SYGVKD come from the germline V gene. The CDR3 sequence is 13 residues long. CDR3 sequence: CAIRPTGDNEQFF. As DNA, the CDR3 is TGTGCCATCCGGCCGACCGGAGACAATGAGCAGTTCTTC.

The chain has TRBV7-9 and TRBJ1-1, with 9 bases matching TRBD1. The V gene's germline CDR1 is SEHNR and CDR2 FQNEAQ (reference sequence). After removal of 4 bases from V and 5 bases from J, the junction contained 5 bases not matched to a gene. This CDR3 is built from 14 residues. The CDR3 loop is CASSYGQGSTEAFF. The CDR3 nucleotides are TGTGCCAGCAGCTATGGACAGGGGTCGACTGAAGCTTTCTTT.

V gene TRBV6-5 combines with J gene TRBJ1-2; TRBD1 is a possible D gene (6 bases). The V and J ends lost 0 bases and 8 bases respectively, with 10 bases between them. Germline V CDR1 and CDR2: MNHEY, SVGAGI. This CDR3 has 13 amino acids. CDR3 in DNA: TGTGCCAGCAGTTACTCTCAGGGGCTGGGCTACACCTTC. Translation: CASSYSQGLGYTF.

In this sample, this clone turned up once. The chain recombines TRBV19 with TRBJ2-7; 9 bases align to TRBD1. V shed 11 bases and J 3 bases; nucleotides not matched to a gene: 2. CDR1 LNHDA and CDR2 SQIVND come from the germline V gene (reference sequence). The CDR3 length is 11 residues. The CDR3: CAAGQGYEQYF. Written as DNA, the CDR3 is TGTGCCGCGGGACAGGGCTACGAGCAGTACTTC. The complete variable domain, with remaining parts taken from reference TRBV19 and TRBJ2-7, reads DGGITQSPKYLFRKEGQNVTLSCEQNLNHDAMYWYRQDPGQGLRLIYYSQIVNDFQKGDIAEGYSVSREKKESFPLTVTSAQKNPTAFYLCAAGQGYEQYFGPGTRLTVT.

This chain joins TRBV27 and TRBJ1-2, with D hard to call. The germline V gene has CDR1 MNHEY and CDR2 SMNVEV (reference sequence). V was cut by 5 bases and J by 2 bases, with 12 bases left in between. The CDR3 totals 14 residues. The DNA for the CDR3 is TGTGCCAGCAGTCCCCGTGGGAGGAACTATGGCTACACCTTC. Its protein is CASSPRGRNYGYTF.

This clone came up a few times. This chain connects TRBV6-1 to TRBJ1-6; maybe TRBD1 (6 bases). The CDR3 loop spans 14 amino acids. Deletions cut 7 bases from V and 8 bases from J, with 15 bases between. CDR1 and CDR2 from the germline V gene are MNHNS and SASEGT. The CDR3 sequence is CASNTQGGDSPLHF. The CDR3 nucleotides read TGTGCCAGCAACACACAGGGAGGGGATTCACCCCTCCACTTT.

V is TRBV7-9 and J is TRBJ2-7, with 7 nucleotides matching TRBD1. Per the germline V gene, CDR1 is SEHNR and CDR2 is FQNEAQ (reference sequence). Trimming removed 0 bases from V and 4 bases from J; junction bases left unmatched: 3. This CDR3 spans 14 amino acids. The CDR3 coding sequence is TGTGCCAGCAGCTTAGCCACAGGGGTATACGAGCAGTACTTC. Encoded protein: CASSLATGVYEQYF.

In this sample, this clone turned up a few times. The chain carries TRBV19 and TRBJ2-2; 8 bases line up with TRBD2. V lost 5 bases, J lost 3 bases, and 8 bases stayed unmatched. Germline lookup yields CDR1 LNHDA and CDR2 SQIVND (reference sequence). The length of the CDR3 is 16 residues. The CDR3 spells CASSVTAGVDTGELFF. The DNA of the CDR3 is TGTGCCAGTAGTGTTACAGCGGGAGTAGACACCGGGGAGCTGTTTTTT.

The CDR3: CASSLRQGFGNTIYF. The CDR3 DNA sequence: TGTGCCAGCAGCCTACGACAGGGCTTTGGAAACACCATATATTTT. V gene TRBV6-5 combines with J gene TRBJ1-3; TRBD1 agrees at 7 bases. J was trimmed by 3 bases and V by 6 bases; bases with no gene match: 8. Germline V gives CDR1 MNHEY, CDR2 SVGAGI. The CDR3 extends over 15 amino acids.

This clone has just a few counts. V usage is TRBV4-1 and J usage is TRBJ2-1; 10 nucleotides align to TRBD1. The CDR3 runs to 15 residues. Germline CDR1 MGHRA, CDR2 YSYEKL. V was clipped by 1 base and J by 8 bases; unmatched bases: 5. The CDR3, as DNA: TGCGCCAGCAGCCAAGCCGGGACAGGGGTAGATGAGCAGTTCTTC. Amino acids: CASSQAGTGVDEQFF.

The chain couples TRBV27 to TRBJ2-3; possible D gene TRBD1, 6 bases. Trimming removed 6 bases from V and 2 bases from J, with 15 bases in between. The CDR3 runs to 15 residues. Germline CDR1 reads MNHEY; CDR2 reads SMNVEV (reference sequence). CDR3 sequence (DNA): TGTGCCAGCAGGCCGGGCAGGGGATACACAGATACGCAGTATTTT. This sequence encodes CASRPGRGYTDTQYF.

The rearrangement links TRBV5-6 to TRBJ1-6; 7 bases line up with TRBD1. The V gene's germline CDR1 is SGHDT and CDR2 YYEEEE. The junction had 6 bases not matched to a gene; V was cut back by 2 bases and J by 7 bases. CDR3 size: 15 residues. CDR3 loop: CASSFTGALNSPLHF. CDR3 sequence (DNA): TGTGCCAGCAGCTTCACAGGGGCCCTGAATTCACCCCTCCACTTT.

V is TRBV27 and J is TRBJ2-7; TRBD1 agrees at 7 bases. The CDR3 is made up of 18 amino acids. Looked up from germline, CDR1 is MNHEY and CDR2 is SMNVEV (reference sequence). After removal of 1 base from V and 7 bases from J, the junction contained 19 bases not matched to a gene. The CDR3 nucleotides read TGTGCCAGCAGTTTATACCCGACAGGGACGTTCCCACCTTGGGAGCAGTACTTC. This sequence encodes CASSLYPTGTFPPWEQYF.

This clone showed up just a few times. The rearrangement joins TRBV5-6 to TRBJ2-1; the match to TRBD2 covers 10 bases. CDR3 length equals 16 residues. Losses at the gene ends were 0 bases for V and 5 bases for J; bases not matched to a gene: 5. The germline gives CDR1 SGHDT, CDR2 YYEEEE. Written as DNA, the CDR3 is TGTGCCAGCAGCTTGGCACTAGCGGGGTTCAACAATGAGCAGTTCTTC. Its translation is CASSLALAGFNNEQFF. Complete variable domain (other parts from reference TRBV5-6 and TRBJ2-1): DAGVTQSPTHLIKTRGQQVTLRCSPKSGHDTVSWYQQALGQGPQFIFQYYEEEERQRGNFPDRFSGHQFPNYSSELNVNALLLGDSALYLCASSLALAGFNNEQFFGPGTRLTVL.

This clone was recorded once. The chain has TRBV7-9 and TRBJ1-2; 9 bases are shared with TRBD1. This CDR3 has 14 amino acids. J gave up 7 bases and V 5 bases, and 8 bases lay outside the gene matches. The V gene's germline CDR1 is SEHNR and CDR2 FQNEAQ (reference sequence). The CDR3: CASSQGTGNFGYTF. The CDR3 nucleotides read TGTGCCAGCAGCCAAGGGACAGGGAATTTTGGCTACACCTTC. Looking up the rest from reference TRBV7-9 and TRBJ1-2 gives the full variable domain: DTGVSQNPRHKITKRGQNVTFRCDPISEHNRLYWYRQTLGQGPEFLTYFQNEAQLEKSRLLSDRFSAERPKGSFSTLEIQRTEQGDSAMYLCASSQGTGNFGYTFGSGTRLTVV.